This TCR beta chain was recovered during a study of T cell changes during pregnancy in multiple sclerosis. Profiling relied on immunoSEQ multiplex PCR, and the TCRdb table lists in-frame clones only, not all of them. This table holds about 130,000 clones, about 96% found once. After removal of 4 bases from V and 4 bases from J, the junction contained 3 bases not matched to a gene. Germline CDR1 and CDR2: SGHRS and YFSETQ. This CDR3 is 14 amino acids long. To note about this clone: Other DNA sequences in this specimen translate into the identical CDR3.

This sequence joins TRBV5-1 and TRBJ1-1, with 11 positions matching TRBD1. The starting material was peripheral blood, obtained after pregnancy. The origin of this receptor is a female donor with multiple sclerosis, enrolled in a pregnancy study. For the CDR3, the DNA is TGCGCCAGCAGCGCCGGGACAGGGGGCACTGAAGCTTTCTTT. The encoded protein is CASSAGTGGTEAFF.